These T cell receptor beta chains were read from a single sample in a study of T cell changes during pregnancy in multiple sclerosis. Only in-frame clones appear in the TCRdb table, and some are missing; sequencing was by immunoSEQ multiplex PCR. The profile shows under 70,000 clones, around 90% of them singletons. This sample comprised CD4+ T cells from peripheral blood mononuclear cells, obtained after pregnancy. The source is a female donor in good health, enrolled as a control in a pregnancy study. Each CDR3 is given with its conserved first and last residue. The D gene is left open where the match is weak. The size field is filled for only some rows; it gives once, few, many or a size class.

j_gene,abundance,d_gene,v_gene,CDR3aa,CDR3nt
TRBJ1-2,-,TRBD1,TRBV5-1,CASSWGTGPYGGYTF,TGCGCCAGCAGCTGGGGGACAGGGCCCTATGGTGGCTACACCTTC
TRBJ2-2,-,-,TRBV7-3,CASSLLGNTGELFF,TGTGCCAGCAGCTTACTAGGAAACACCGGGGAGCTGTTTTTT
TRBJ1-2,-,TRBD1,TRBV2,CASSEGQGGYTF,TGTGCCAGCAGTGAAGGACAGGGTGGCTACACCTTC
TRBJ2-1,-,TRBD2,TRBV2,CASADNARGGQFF,TGTGCCAGCGCGGACAACGCCCGGGGGGGGCAGTTCTTC
TRBJ2-7,-,TRBD1,TRBV6-5,CASSKDRGGWEQYF,TGTGCCAGCAGTAAGGACAGGGGAGGGTGGGAGCAGTACTTC
TRBJ1-3,-,TRBD1,TRBV10-3,CAISWAGTDSATIYF,TGTGCCATCAGTTGGGCCGGGACAGACTCTGCCACCATATATTTT
TRBJ1-1,-,-,TRBV30,CAWKSALTQPEAFF,TGTGCCTGGAAGTCGGCTTTGACACAACCTGAAGCTTTCTTT
TRBJ2-3,-,-,TRBV19,CASCQNRRDTDTQYF,TGTGCCAGTTGCCAAAATAGGAGAGACACAGATACGCAGTATTTT
TRBJ2-5,-,TRBD1,TRBV19,CASRQGRETQYF,TGTGCCAGTAGACAGGGGCGAGAGACCCAGTACTTC
TRBJ1-3,-,-,TRBV7-2,CASSLRSAASSGNTIYF,TGTGCCAGCAGCTTACGATCGGCAGCTAGCTCTGGAAACACCATATATTTT
TRBJ2-4,-,TRBD1,TRBV5-6,CASSSRDRGRAKNIQYF,TGTGCCAGCAGCTCCCGGGACAGGGGGCGAGCCAAAAACATTCAGTACTTC
TRBJ2-2,-,TRBD1,TRBV2,CAREGGANTGELFF,TGTGCCAGAGAAGGGGGCGCGAACACCGGGGAGCTGTTTTTT
TRBJ1-1,-,-,TRBV23-1,CASTLPGTEAFF,TGCGCCAGCACCCTCCCAGGCACTGAAGCTTTCTTT
TRBJ2-5,-,-,TRBV30,CAWTYGTNQETQYF,TGTGCCTGGACATACGGGACAAACCAAGAGACCCAGTACTTC
TRBJ2-1,-,TRBD2,TRBV5-5,CASSLILAGGGYEQFF,TGTGCCAGCAGCCTGATCCTAGCGGGGGGCGGGTATGAGCAGTTCTTC
TRBJ2-2,-,TRBD2,TRBV10-3,CAISESGGDTGELFF,TGTGCCATCAGTGAGTCGGGGGGGGACACCGGGGAGCTGTTTTTT
TRBJ1-2,-,-,TRBV27,CASSLKGEGYGYTF,TGTGCCAGCAGTTTAAAGGGGGAGGGCTATGGCTACACCTTC
TRBJ2-3,once,-,TRBV19,CASSGSVTSTDTQYF,TGTGCCAGTAGTGGTAGCGTAACTAGCACAGATACGCAGTATTTT
TRBJ1-2,-,TRBD1,TRBV6-4,CASSNQGASYTF,TGTGCCAGCAGTAACCAGGGGGCGAGCTACACCTTC
TRBJ2-2,-,-,TRBV27,CASSLGAVGTGELFF,TGTGCCAGCAGTTTAGGGGCGGTGGGTACCGGGGAGCTGTTTTTT
TRBJ1-4,once,TRBD1,TRBV6-5,CAGSADRGRVEKLFF,TGTGCCGGCAGTGCCGACAGGGGGCGCGTTGAAAAACTGTTTTTT
TRBJ1-5,once,-,TRBV10-3,CAIRATGFSNQPQHF,TGTGCCATCAGAGCGACAGGTTTTAGCAATCAGCCCCAGCATTTT
TRBJ1-1,few,TRBD1,TRBV7-6,CASSSSGGMNTEAFF,TGTGCCAGCAGCTCATCAGGGGGCATGAACACTGAAGCTTTCTTT
TRBJ1-1,once,-,TRBV11-3,CASSAPPGTEAFF,TGTGCCAGCAGCGCACCCCCAGGCACTGAAGCTTTCTTT
TRBJ1-5,once,TRBD1,TRBV11-3,CASSSDRNQPQHF,TGTGCCAGCAGCTCGGACAGGAATCAGCCCCAGCATTTT
TRBJ2-7,-,TRBD1,TRBV19,CASSTAGTGVYEQYF,TGTGCCAGTAGTACGGCCGGGACAGGGGTTTACGAGCAGTACTTC
TRBJ2-2,-,TRBD1,TRBV11-2,CASSPTGQEAVVTGELFF,TGTGCCAGCAGCCCGACGGGACAGGAAGCCGTGGTCACCGGGGAGCTGTTTTTT
TRBJ1-3,-,-,TRBV9,CASSVALAPRLGNTIYF,TGTGCCAGCAGCGTAGCGTTAGCGCCGCGACTGGGAAACACCATATATTTT
TRBJ2-5,-,-,TRBV19,CASSIPGGVETQYF,TGTGCCAGTAGTATTCCGGGGGGCGTAGAGACCCAGTACTTC
TRBJ1-2,once,-,TRBV6-6,CASSYQDSSYGYTF,TGTGCCAGCAGTTATCAGGACAGTTCCTATGGCTACACCTTC
TRBJ2-3,-,-,TRBV5-4,CASSLPHSDTQYF,TGTGCCAGCAGCTTGCCCCACTCCGATACGCAGTATTTT